The 17 T cell receptor beta chains reported below all come from one sample, sequenced in a study of breast tumors, draining lymph nodes, adjacent tissues (dated by TCRdb to 2016 to 2017). Lymph node samples came from the axillary draining lymph nodes of breast cancer patients. Library generation was performed with multiplex PCR. The sequencer was an Illumina HiSeq 2000. TCRdb applied fastp at Q25 and MiXCR to the public reads, then kept only in-frame beta chains. Entries are consolidated by CDR3 protein sequence, retaining the most common genes and DNA. In this sample the table shows 190,000 or so distinct CDR3 sequences, around 33% of which occur a single time. The top ten clones comprise more than 4% of the sample. The material sequenced was axillary lymph node tissue. Receptor source: a female donor with breast cancer. Some clones in this sample may be carry-over from other donors' samples.

The chain couples TRBV5-6 to TRBJ1-6; D might be TRBD1 (5 bases). Per the germline V gene, CDR1 is SGHDT and CDR2 is YYEEEE. Deletions cut 7 bases from V and 7 bases from J, with 12 bases between. CDR3 size: 13 residues. The CDR3 loop is CASLRGGNSPLHF. In DNA form, the CDR3 reads TGTGCCAGCCTTCGGGGCGGGAATTCACCCCTCCACTTT.

This clonotype was picked up many times. The V and J genes are TRBV24-1 and TRBJ1-2; D unresolved. Trimming took 2 bases from V and 2 from J, leaving 8 bases between them. The CDR3 runs to 14 residues. Germline V lookup: CDR1 KGHDR, CDR2 SFDVKD. Here the CDR3 reads CATSDSDINYGYTF. CDR3 DNA sequence: TGTGCCACCAGTGATTCTGACATCAACTATGGCTACACCTTC.

The chain joins TRBV19 to TRBJ1-5; no reliable D call. CDR3 length equals 16 residues. V lost 3 bases to trimming and J lost 7 bases, with 19 bases between them. The germline V gene encodes CDR1 LNHDA and CDR2 SQIVND (reference sequence). The CDR3 bases are TGTGCCAGTAGTATCATAGCGGGAGGGCGCGGGCAGCCCCAGCATTTT. This codes for CASSIIAGGRGQPQHF.

CDR3 amino acids: CASSLGPIDETGELFF. Here the CDR3 DNA reads TGTGCCAGCAGCTTAGGTCCCATAGATGAGACCGGGGAGCTGTTTTTT. This chain uses TRBV7-3 with TRBJ2-2; D remains unclear. Trimming left V 2 bases short and J 5 bases short, with 15 bases between. Germline V gene lookup returns CDR1 SGHTA and CDR2 FQGTGA. This CDR3 comprises 16 residues.

On this clonotype: This clone may be a read error of a much larger clone one base away. V and J are TRBV5-1 and TRBJ2-5; possibly TRBD2 for D (6 bases). Germline CDR1 SGHRS, CDR2 YFSETQ. Deletions cut 4 bases from V and 3 bases from J, with 19 bases between. The CDR3 extends over 16 amino acids. CDR3 nucleotides: TGCGCCAGCAGCCGCCCGGCTACCGGCGGGGAAGAGACCCAGTACTTC. Its translation: CASSRPATGGEETQYF.

The table lists this clonotype with many counts. This sequence joins TRBV6-5 and TRBJ2-2; the match to TRBD2 covers 7 bases. Germline V gives CDR1 MNHEY, CDR2 SVGAGI. The CDR3 covers 15 residues. The V and J ends lost 5 bases and 7 bases, in that order; junction bases with no gene match: 10. The CDR3 protein is CASSPRLAGVGELFF. In DNA, the CDR3 is TGTGCCAGCAGTCCACGGTTGGCGGGGGTCGGGGAGCTGTTTTTT.

The J gene is TRBJ2-3, the V gene TRBV9; 11 bases are shared with TRBD1. The junction had 4 bases not matched to a gene; V was cut back by 0 bases and J by 1 base. The CDR3 contains 17 residues. Germline CDR1 is SGDLS and CDR2 is YYNGEE. The DNA of the CDR3 is TGTGCCAGCAGCGTAGGGGGGACAGGGGGAGGCACAGATACGCAGTATTTT. It codes for CASSVGGTGGGTDTQYF.

This clonotype occurred many times. The chain has TRBV11-2 and TRBJ1-2; TRBD1 agrees at 7 bases. CDR3 length: 15 amino acids. Per the germline V gene, CDR1 is SGHAT and CDR2 is FQNNGV. V lost 5 bases, J lost 5 bases, and 11 bases stayed unmatched. In DNA, the CDR3 is TGTGCCAGCAGCCAAACACGAACAGGGGATTATGGCTACACCTTC. Its translation is CASSQTRTGDYGYTF.

This clonotype was detected only a few times. A read error may explain this, as a much larger clone is one base away. The chain has TRBV20-1 and TRBJ2-5; D unresolved. CDR1 DFQATT and CDR2 SNEGSKA come from the germline V gene (reference sequence). V gave up 1 base and J gave up 7 bases, with 16 bases separating them. The CDR3 sequence is 14 residues long. The CDR3 is CSARALGRVATQYF. The CDR3 nucleotides read TGCAGTGCTAGAGCCCTCGGTAGGGTAGCGACCCAGTACTTC.

For this clonotype: A read error may explain this, as a much larger clone is one base away. The chain combines TRBV28 with TRBJ1-6, with no clear D. Germline V gives CDR1 MDHEN, CDR2 SYDVKM. Trimming shortened V by 7 bases and J by 1 base, and 11 bases separated the two germline ends. The CDR3 is made up of 15 amino acids. For the CDR3, the DNA is TGTGCCAGCATCCCTGCGGGGTCCTATAATTCACCCCTCCACTTT. Residues: CASIPAGSYNSPLHF.

This clonotype came up many times. CDR3 region: CASSLQGASTDTQYF. CDR3 nucleotide sequence: TGTGCCAGCAGCTTACAGGGGGCTAGCACAGATACGCAGTATTTT. J is TRBJ2-3 and V is TRBV7-9; 8 positions match TRBD1. CDR3 length: 15 amino acids. CDR1 is SEHNR, CDR2 FQNEAQ, per germline (reference sequence). V trimming: 2 bases; J trimming: 0 bases; junction bases outside the gene matches: 1. The full variable domain, with the rest looked up from reference TRBV7-9 and TRBJ2-3, is DTGVSQNPRHKITKRGQNVTFRCDPISEHNRLYWYRQTLGQGPEFLTYFQNEAQLEKSRLLSDRFSAERPKGSFSTLEIQRTEQGDSAMYLCASSLQGASTDTQYFGPGTRLTVL.

A few counts support this clonotype. The genes are TRBV20-1 and TRBJ2-3; 9 bases map to TRBD2. V lost 0 bases and J lost 7; bases outside the gene matches: 11. CDR1 and CDR2 from the germline V gene are DFQATT and SNEGSKA (reference sequence). The CDR3 sequence is 16 residues long. The DNA of the CDR3 is TGCAGTGCTAGAGATGCGGGCGGGGGGGCGGGAAATACGCAGTATTTT. Translating gives CSARDAGGGAGNTQYF.

With respect to this clonotype: This clone may be a read error of a much larger clone one base away. The chain is built from TRBV3-1 and TRBJ2-3; D is unresolved. V dropped 1 base and J dropped 8 bases, with 10 bases sitting between them. The CDR3 covers 13 residues. Per the germline V gene, CDR1 is LGHDT and CDR2 is YNNKEL (reference sequence). CDR3 DNA sequence: TGTGCCAGCAGCCAAGGGTTCCAAGTTACGCAGTATTTT. It specifies CASSQGFQVTQYF.

This clonotype was counted at least ten times. The rearrangement joins TRBV14 to TRBJ2-7; D perhaps matches TRBD2 (6 bases). Germline CDR1 is SGHDN and CDR2 is FVKESK. CDR3 size: 15 residues. The V and J ends lost 0 bases and 3 bases respectively, with 12 bases between them. The CDR3 here is CASSQEWGEDYEQYF. The CDR3 DNA sequence: TGTGCCAGCAGCCAAGAGTGGGGGGAAGACTACGAGCAGTACTTC.

This clonotype was found a few times. The chain recombines TRBV6-2 or TRBV6-3 with TRBJ2-5; 8 nucleotides line up with TRBD2. CDR1 and CDR2 from the germline V gene are MNHEY and SVGEGT. The V and J ends lost 5 bases and 1 base, in that order; junction bases with no gene match: 12. The CDR3 runs 17 residues. CDR3 residues: CASSRSGSLRVQETQYF. The CDR3 bases are TGTGCCAGCAGTAGGAGCGGGAGTCTCAGGGTCCAAGAGACCCAGTACTTC.

This clonotype was detected many times. The chain uses TRBV20-1 and TRBJ2-7, with 7 bases aligning to TRBD1. Trimming at V came to 6 bases and at J to 3 bases, leaving 8 bases not matched to a gene. The CDR3 contains 13 residues. Germline-derived CDR1 and CDR2 are DFQATT and SNEGSKA (reference sequence). The chain's CDR3 is CSAPRQGDYEQYF. Written as DNA, the CDR3 is TGCAGTGCCCCTAGACAGGGTGACTACGAGCAGTACTTC.

The rearrangement uses TRBV6-5 and TRBJ2-5; 7 bases agree with TRBD1. CDR1 MNHEY and CDR2 SVGAGI come from the germline V gene. Trimming took 6 bases from V and 2 from J; bases not matched to a gene: 12. The CDR3 is 16 amino acids. The CDR3 is CASRQNGQETQETQYF. CDR3 DNA sequence: TGTGCCAGCAGGCAAAACGGACAGGAGACTCAAGAGACCCAGTACTTC.